The T cell receptor (beta chain) described here comes from a study of long-term antiretroviral therapy in people with HIV. Study results and caveats: Versus controls, repertoires in people with HIV had narrower CDR3 length ranges. Clones expanded before ART dominated the repertoire at all time points. It was not possible to obtain data on ART adherence, viral resistance or therapy changes.

In regard to this clone: What it recognizes is unknown.

The CDR3 runs to 13 residues. Germline-derived CDR1 and CDR2 are MNHEY and SMNVEV (reference sequence). Trimming cost V 4 bases and J 0 bases, with 3 bases left between them. This was the immunoSEQ v3.0 assay at survey level. Some clones are missing from TCRdb's copy, which holds only in-frame ones; the method was immunoSEQ multiplex PCR. The table has tens of thousands of clones, almost 85% seen once; the top ten hold around 5%. The receptor was derived from a man in his fifties with HIV. Sequencing was performed on unsorted PBMCs, taken 0.3 years after starting antiretroviral therapy. The chain links TRBV27 to TRBJ1-4; D not certain. CDR3 protein: CASSYTTNEKLFF. CDR3 in DNA: TGTGCCAGCAGTTATACAACTAATGAAAAACTGTTTTTT.